This is a list of T cell receptor beta chains from one sample in a study of shared T cell receptors in the human thymus. Profiling relied on immunoSEQ multiplex PCR, and the TCRdb table lists in-frame clones only, not all of them. The table shows over 350,000 clones, with approximately 95% occurring only once. The source material was thymocytes. These receptors originate from a human donor. The CDR3 runs from the conserved cysteine through the conserved F or W. The order of the fields is J gene, D gene, V gene, clone size, CDR3 protein, CDR3 DNA. A D gene is named only where the DNA matches it firmly. Clone size appears in some rows only: once, few, many, or a class for an expanded clone.

>TRBJ2-4|-|TRBV6-6|-
CASSSLGGRENIQYF
TGTGCCAGCAGTTCCCTAGGGGGGCGGGAAAACATTCAGTACTTC
>TRBJ2-5|TRBD2|TRBV30|-
CAWTPGRGIQETQYF
TGTGCCTGGACCCCCGGGAGGGGAATACAAGAGACCCAGTACTTC
>TRBJ2-5|-|TRBV19|-
CASSIAETQYF
TGTGCCAGTAGTATAGCGGAGACCCAGTACTTC
>TRBJ2-3|TRBD1|TRBV6-1|once
CASPGTGTDTQYF
TGTGCCAGCCCGGGGACAGGGACAGATACGCAGTATTTT
>TRBJ2-5|-|TRBV2|-
CASSEHYDETQYF
TGTGCCAGCAGTGAACATTACGACGAGACCCAGTACTTC
>TRBJ2-4|-|TRBV18|-
CASSPRGGSKNIQYF
TGTGCCAGCTCACCTCGAGGGGGGTCCAAAAACATTCAGTACTTC
>TRBJ1-1|TRBD1|TRBV27|-
CASSSGPGQGALGYGSTEAFF
TGTGCCAGCAGTTCCGGACCGGGACAGGGGGCGCTTGGTTATGGGAGCACTGAAGCTTTCTTT
>TRBJ2-7|TRBD2|TRBV7-9|-
CASSQGPTSDSYEQYF
TGTGCCAGCAGCCAAGGGCCAACTAGCGACTCCTACGAGCAGTACTTC
>TRBJ2-3|-|TRBV27|-
CASSPPGQPSNLTDTQYF
TGTGCCAGCAGTCCCCCGGGTCAGCCGTCCAACCTCACAGATACGCAGTATTTT
>TRBJ1-5|-|TRBV19|-
CASSPTTPLVQPQHF
TGTGCCAGTAGTCCCACGACCCCATTAGTGCAGCCCCAGCATTTT
>TRBJ1-5|-|TRBV30|-
CAWSDPGTFNQPQHF
TGTGCCTGGAGTGACCCGGGAACCTTCAATCAGCCCCAGCATTTT
>TRBJ2-7|-|TRBV28|once
CASSRLDRWVAVSTYEQYF
TGTGCCAGCAGTCGCTTGGACAGGTGGGTAGCGGTCTCTACCTACGAGCAGTACTTC
>TRBJ2-7|-|TRBV2|-
CASSEARRESSYEQYF
TGTGCCAGCAGTGAAGCGCGGAGGGAGAGTTCCTACGAGCAGTACTTC
>TRBJ1-1|TRBD1|TRBV28|-
CASSPLQGHPNTEAFF
TGTGCCAGCAGTCCCCTACAGGGGCACCCGAACACTGAAGCTTTCTTT
>TRBJ1-1|-|TRBV10-3|-
CAITMGRENTEAFF
TGTGCCATCACCATGGGACGGGAGAACACTGAAGCTTTCTTT
>TRBJ2-5|-|TRBV7-2|-
CASSKGWSAEETQYF
TGTGCCAGCAGCAAGGGGTGGTCAGCAGAAGAGACCCAGTACTTC
>TRBJ1-5|-|TRBV18|-
CASSPPGPEGNQPQHF
TGTGCCAGCTCACCTCCGGGCCCCGAGGGCAATCAGCCCCAGCATTTT
>TRBJ2-7|-|TRBV2|-
CASSPRDSLSEQYF
TGTGCCAGCAGTCCTCGGGACTCCCTCAGCGAGCAGTACTTC
>TRBJ2-1|-|TRBV10-3|-
CATGLSYNEQFF
TGTGCCACCGGGCTGTCCTACAATGAGCAGTTCTTC
>TRBJ2-5|-|TRBV6-5|-
CASSYWGETQYF
TGTGCCAGCAGTTATTGGGGAGAGACCCAGTACTTC
>TRBJ2-1|TRBD2|TRBV2|once
CASSGTSGNYNEQFF
TGTGCCAGCAGTGGGACTAGCGGGAATTACAATGAGCAGTTCTTC
>TRBJ2-1|-|TRBV4-2|-
CASSPSGQRRYNEQFF
TGTGCCAGCAGCCCCTCAGGCCAGCGTCGATACAATGAGCAGTTCTTC
>TRBJ1-5|-|TRBV10-3|-
CAIGSNQPQHF
TGTGCCATCGGGAGCAATCAGCCCCAGCATTTT
>TRBJ2-5|TRBD1|TRBV5-1|-
CASSPTGGSETQYF
TGCGCCAGCAGCCCAACAGGGGGTTCGGAGACCCAGTACTTC
>TRBJ2-6|-|TRBV6-5|-
CASMTGGTGANVLTF
TGTGCCAGTATGACTGGTGGTACTGGGGCCAACGTCCTGACTTTC
>TRBJ2-7|-|TRBV7-9|-
CASSLVDRYEQYF
TGTGCCAGCAGCTTAGTGGACCGGTACGAGCAGTACTTC
>TRBJ2-3|-|TRBV5-8|-
CASSPRSDTQYF
TGTGCCAGCAGCCCCCGTTCAGATACGCAGTATTTT
>TRBJ2-7|-|TRBV7-9|-
CASSLANRSYEQYF
TGTGCCAGCAGCTTAGCGAACAGGTCCTACGAGCAGTACTTC
>TRBJ2-7|-|TRBV6-5|-
CASSYVAEYEQYF
TGTGCCAGCAGTTACGTCGCGGAGTACGAGCAGTACTTC
>TRBJ2-3|-|TRBV5-6|-
CASSLAGDSTDTQYF
TGTGCCAGCAGCTTGGCGGGAGATAGCACAGATACGCAGTATTTT
>TRBJ2-5|TRBD1|TRBV19|-
CASSRGQGVVGTQYF
TGTGCCAGTAGTAGAGGACAGGGGGTGGTAGGGACCCAGTACTTC
>TRBJ2-1|TRBD2|TRBV4-2|once
CASSQDRVAGVNYNEQFF
TGTGCCAGCAGCCAAGATCGGGTAGCGGGAGTAAACTACAATGAGCAGTTCTTC
>TRBJ2-1|-|TRBV5-6|-
CASSLRTAYNEQFF
TGTGCCAGCAGCTTGCGTACAGCGTACAATGAGCAGTTCTTC
>TRBJ1-5|-|TRBV4-3|-
CASSERAGNQPQHF
TGCGCCAGCAGCGAGAGGGCGGGCAATCAGCCCCAGCATTTT
>TRBJ2-5|-|TRBV21-1|-
CASSKAPGLEETQYF
TGTGCCAGCAGCAAAGCCCCAGGGCTGGAGGAGACCCAGTACTTC
>TRBJ1-5|TRBD1|TRBV19|-
CASSFGQGITYSNQPQHF
TGTGCCAGTAGTTTTGGACAGGGAATAACTTATAGCAATCAGCCCCAGCATTTT